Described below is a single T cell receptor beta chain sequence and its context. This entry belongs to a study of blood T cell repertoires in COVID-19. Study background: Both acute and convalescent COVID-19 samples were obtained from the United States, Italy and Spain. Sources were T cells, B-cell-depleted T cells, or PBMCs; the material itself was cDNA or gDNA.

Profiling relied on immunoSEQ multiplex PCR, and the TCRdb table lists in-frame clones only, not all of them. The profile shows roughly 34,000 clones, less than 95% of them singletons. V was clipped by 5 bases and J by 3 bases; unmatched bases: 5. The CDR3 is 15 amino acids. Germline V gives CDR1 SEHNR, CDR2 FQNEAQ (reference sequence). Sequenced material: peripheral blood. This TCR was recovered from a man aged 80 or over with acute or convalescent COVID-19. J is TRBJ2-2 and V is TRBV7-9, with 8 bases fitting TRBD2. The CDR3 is CASSGRGADTGELFF. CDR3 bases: TGTGCCAGCAGCGGGCGGGGGGCTGACACCGGGGAGCTGTTTTTT.